One and the same sample provided the 24 T cell receptor beta chains below, sequenced in a study of T cell responses to AZD1222 COVID-19 vaccine. Assay: immunoSEQ multiplex PCR; the TCRdb copy retains only in-frame clones and omits some. Here the sample spans about 89,000 clones, 70% to 90% being singletons. Material: peripheral blood, obtained 28 days after the second AZD1222 dose. The receptor source for this set is an adult who received the AZD1222 COVID-19 vaccine.

This clone came up once. V is TRBV13 and J is TRBJ1-3; D gene ambiguous. The CDR3 loop spans 12 amino acids. Trimming took 8 bases from V and 4 from J, leaving 9 bases between them. Per germline, CDR1 PRHDT and CDR2 FYEKMQ (reference sequence). CDR3: CASAEAGNTIYF. The CDR3 bases are TGTGCCAGCGCGGAGGCCGGAAACACCATATATTTT.

This sequence joins TRBV29-1 and TRBJ2-1; D is possibly TRBD1 (6 bases). The CDR3 has 12 amino acids. Looked up from germline, CDR1 is SQVTM and CDR2 is ANQGSEA. The ends were cut back, 3 bases at V and 5 bases at J, with 8 bases in the middle. The CDR3 bases are TGCAGCGTTGACAGGGGAGACAATGAGCAGTTCTTC. Its translation: CSVDRGDNEQFF.

The rearrangement uses TRBV4-1 and TRBJ2-1; D unclear. In germline, CDR1 is MGHRA, CDR2 YSYEKL. Trimming took off 4 bases at V and 5 bases at J, with 12 bases between the two ends. The CDR3 has 14 residues. CDR3 sequence (DNA): TGCGCCAGCAGCCCCGACCTGGGTAACAATGAGCAGTTCTTC. As protein: CASSPDLGNNEQFF.

The chain has TRBV11-2 and TRBJ1-5, with a tentative D call TRBD1 (6 bases). V lost 2 bases and J 3 bases, leaving 8 bases between the germline ends. Germline CDR1 and CDR2: SGHAT and FQNNGV. The length of the CDR3 is 14 residues. The CDR3 loop is CASSLQGLNQPQHF. CDR3 DNA sequence: TGTGCCAGCAGCTTACAGGGGCTCAATCAGCCCCAGCATTTT.

This chain uses TRBV19 with TRBJ1-1, with D unresolved. The V gene's germline CDR1 is LNHDA and CDR2 SQIVND (reference sequence). The length of the CDR3 is 11 residues. V was clipped by 7 bases and J by 6 bases, with 9 bases between them. CDR3 region: CASKIASEAFF. The CDR3 nucleotides are TGTGCCAGTAAAATAGCGTCTGAAGCTTTCTTT.

The V and J genes are TRBV5-1 and TRBJ1-3; 9 positions agree with TRBD1. The germline V gene encodes CDR1 SGHRS and CDR2 YFSETQ. With 4 bases clipped from V and 0 bases from J, the junction kept 5 bases outside the gene matches. CDR3 length: 16 amino acids. In DNA, the CDR3 is TGCGCCAGCAGCGCGGGACAGGGAGTCTCTGGAAACACCATATATTTT. This translates into CASSAGQGVSGNTIYF.

This clone was observed once. This chain joins TRBV5-4 and TRBJ1-1, with 7 bases identical to TRBD1. The CDR3 consists of 14 residues. Losses at the gene ends were 4 bases for V and 3 bases for J; bases not matched to a gene: 6. The germline gives CDR1 SGHNT, CDR2 YYREEE (reference sequence). The CDR3 protein is CASSATGDYTEAFF. The CDR3 region has the DNA TGTGCCAGCAGCGCCACAGGGGACTACACTGAAGCTTTCTTT.

The rearrangement links TRBV7-6 to TRBJ2-7; the D gene is possibly TRBD1 (5 bases). The V and J ends lost 5 bases and 3 bases respectively, with 20 bases between them. CDR1 and CDR2 from the germline V gene are SGHVS and FNYEAQ. This CDR3 contains 16 residues. In DNA, the CDR3 is TGTGCCAGCAGCAGTGAAGTAGGGGCAATGGGCTACGAGCAGTACTTC. Its translation is CASSSEVGAMGYEQYF.

The V call is TRBV7-8, the J call TRBJ1-1; D is ambiguous. This CDR3 is 15 amino acids long. Trimming cost V 1 base and J 1 base, with 10 bases left between them. Germline V gives CDR1 SGHVS, CDR2 FQNEAQ. In DNA form, the CDR3 reads TGTGCCAGCAGCTTAGTGGGCGGATGGAACACTGAAGCTTTCTTT. Its protein is CASSLVGGWNTEAFF. The full variable domain, in which reference TRBV7-8 and TRBJ1-1 provide the parts outside the CDR3, is GAGVSQSPRYKVAKRGQDVALRCDPISGHVSLFWYQQALGQGPEFLTYFQNEAQLDKSGLPSDRFFAERPEGSVSTLKIQRTQQEDSAVYLCASSLVGGWNTEAFFGQGTRLTVV.

V is TRBV5-4 and J is TRBJ1-1; tentatively, D is TRBD1 (6 bases). The V end was cut by 2 bases, the J end by 9 bases, with 17 bases between. CDR3 length: 14 amino acids. The germline V gene encodes CDR1 SGHNT and CDR2 YYREEE (reference sequence). The CDR3 nucleotides read TGTGCCAGCAGCTTTAAACTCCGGGACACACAAGCTTTCTTT. Its protein is CASSFKLRDTQAFF.

V is TRBV6-7 and J is TRBJ1-2; D perhaps matches TRBD1 (6 bases). TRBV6-7 is labeled an ORF, and its function is uncertain. Trimming removed 6 bases at V and 8 bases at J, with 31 bases between. The CDR3 sequence is 18 residues long. The CDR3 DNA is TGTGCCAGCAGCCTAGTCGCTTCGTTAGCCGGGACAAGCTGGGGCTACACCTTC. Translating it yields CASSLVASLAGTSWGYTF.

Only one count was recorded for this clone. The rearrangement uses TRBV4-1 and TRBJ1-5; TRBD1 agrees at 9 bases. The CDR3 contains 15 residues. Germline CDR1 is MGHRA and CDR2 is YSYEKL. V shed 4 bases, J shed 5 bases, and the junction held 6 bases outside the gene matches. The CDR3 is CASSRGTGFDQPQHF. In nucleotides, the CDR3 is TGCGCCAGCAGCCGGGGGACAGGGTTCGATCAGCCCCAGCATTTT.

The chain employs TRBV7-3 and TRBJ2-7; 9 positions match TRBD1. The CDR3 spans 15 residues. With 3 bases clipped from V and 3 bases from J, the junction kept 6 bases outside the gene matches. CDR1 and CDR2 from the germline V gene are SGHTA and FQGTGA. The CDR3 is CASSLDGTGLYEQYF. Written as DNA, the CDR3 is TGTGCCAGCAGCTTGGACGGGACAGGGCTCTACGAGCAGTACTTC.

V usage is TRBV27 and J usage is TRBJ2-7; no clear D. This CDR3 comprises 14 residues. Germline CDR1 is MNHEY and CDR2 is SMNVEV (reference sequence). Trimming shortened V by 3 bases and J by 2 bases, and 11 bases separated the two germline ends. CDR3 sequence reads: CASSLNRLTYEQYF. The CDR3 DNA sequence: TGTGCCAGCAGTTTGAATCGTCTGACCTACGAGCAGTACTTC.

This chain uses TRBV3-1 (or the pseudogene TRBV3-2) with TRBJ2-3, with 9 bases identical to TRBD1. V was pared by 4 bases and J by 4 bases, with 12 bases of the junction left unmatched. Germline lookup yields CDR1 LGHDT and CDR2 YNNKEL (reference sequence). This CDR3 comprises 17 residues. CDR3 coding DNA: TGTGCCAGCAGCCCATTCCGGGACAGGGCTTCCCCAGATACGCAGTATTTT. Its translation is CASSPFRDRASPDTQYF.

The chain has TRBV9 and TRBJ1-1; D unresolved. V lost 2 bases, J lost 0 bases, and 5 bases lay in between. The CDR3 is 13 residues long. Germline CDR1 SGDLS, CDR2 YYNGEE. The CDR3: CASSVRMNTEAFF. The CDR3 region has the DNA TGTGCCAGCAGCGTGAGGATGAACACTGAAGCTTTCTTT.

The genes are TRBV2 and TRBJ1-1; D perhaps matches TRBD1 (6 bases). Between the trimmed V and J ends, which lost 1 base and 5 bases, there was a span of 8 bases. Germline values: CDR1 SNHLY, CDR2 FYNNEI. CDR3 length: 13 amino acids. CDR3 DNA: TGTGCCAGCAGTGAAGGAGGGGGAACTGAAGCTTTCTTT. It encodes CASSEGGGTEAFF.

The rearrangement uses TRBV6-6 and TRBJ2-7; D not resolved. The germline CDR1 and CDR2 sequences are MNHNY and SVGAGI (reference sequence). The CDR3 contains 14 residues. Trimming took 0 bases from V and 0 from J, leaving 6 bases between them. The CDR3 nucleotides read TGTGCCAGCAGTTACTCCAGAGGCTCCTACGAGCAGTACTTC. Residues: CASSYSRGSYEQYF.

The V gene is TRBV10-1, the J gene TRBJ1-1; maybe TRBD1 (5 bases). V was pared by 3 bases and J by 6 bases, with 11 bases between. The germline V gene encodes CDR1 WNHNN and CDR2 SYGVQD (reference sequence). This CDR3 is built from 13 residues. The CDR3 loop reads CASSDGPGAEAFF. CDR3 in DNA: TGCGCCAGCAGTGACGGACCGGGGGCTGAAGCTTTCTTT.

The V gene is TRBV30, the J gene TRBJ1-3; D is undetermined. CDR3 length: 14 residues. V lost 1 base and J 0 bases, leaving 7 bases between the germline ends. Germline V gene lookup returns CDR1 GTSNPN and CDR2 SVGIG (reference sequence). This CDR3 reads CAWSDWRSGNTIYF. CDR3 coding DNA: TGTGCCTGGAGTGATTGGCGCTCTGGAAACACCATATATTTT.

This clone was observed a single time. For the CDR3, the DNA is TGTGCCAGCAGGGGGAGTTCGCGCTCGTGGAATCAGCCCCAGCATTTT. As protein: CASRGSSRSWNQPQHF. The V gene is TRBV27, the J gene TRBJ1-5, with no clear D. The CDR3 totals 16 residues. CDR1 and CDR2 from the germline V gene are MNHEY and SMNVEV (reference sequence). Deletions cut 6 bases from V and 4 bases from J, with 19 bases between.

This clone was detected only once. This sequence joins TRBV19 and TRBJ1-1; D remains unclear. Trimming pared 6 bases from V and 1 base from J, leaving 6 bases between. CDR1 is LNHDA, CDR2 SQIVND, per germline (reference sequence). The CDR3 covers 12 residues. The CDR3 nucleotides are TGTGCCAGTAGGTGGGGGAACACTGAAGCTTTCTTT. Protein sequence: CASRWGNTEAFF.

This chain connects TRBV30 to TRBJ2-7; D is uncertain. V was clipped by 1 base and J by 5 bases, with 9 bases between them. This CDR3 is built from 12 residues. Germline V gene sequence: CDR1 GTSNPN, CDR2 SVGIG (reference sequence). The CDR3 DNA is TGTGCCTGGAGTGGAATAGACCACGAGCAGTACTTC. It encodes CAWSGIDHEQYF.

The rearrangement joins TRBV21-1 to TRBJ1-5; the listed D gene, TRBD1, was not tested against the DNA. TRBV21-1 is an annotated pseudogene. The CDR3 consists of 17 residues. CDR3 region: CASSKVPGQGNNQPQHF. The CDR3 nucleotides read TGTGCCAGCAGCAAAGTCCCGGGACAGGGTAACAATCAGCCCCAGCATTTT.